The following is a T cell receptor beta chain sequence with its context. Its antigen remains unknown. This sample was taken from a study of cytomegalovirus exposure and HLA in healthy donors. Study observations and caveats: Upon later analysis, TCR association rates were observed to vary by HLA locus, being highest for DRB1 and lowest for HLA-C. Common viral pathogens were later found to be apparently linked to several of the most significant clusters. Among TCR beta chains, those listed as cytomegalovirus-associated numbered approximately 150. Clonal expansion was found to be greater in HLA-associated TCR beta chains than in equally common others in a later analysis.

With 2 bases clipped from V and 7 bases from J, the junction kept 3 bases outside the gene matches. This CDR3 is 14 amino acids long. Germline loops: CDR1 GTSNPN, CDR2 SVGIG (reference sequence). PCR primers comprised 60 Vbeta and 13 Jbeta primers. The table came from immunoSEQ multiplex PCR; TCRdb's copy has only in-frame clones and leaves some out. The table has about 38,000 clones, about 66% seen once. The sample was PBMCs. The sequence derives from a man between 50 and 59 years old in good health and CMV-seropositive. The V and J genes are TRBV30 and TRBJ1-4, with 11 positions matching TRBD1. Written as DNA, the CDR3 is TGTGCCTGGAGTACTGGACAGGGGGCTGAAAAACTGTTTTTT. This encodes CAWSTGQGAEKLFF.